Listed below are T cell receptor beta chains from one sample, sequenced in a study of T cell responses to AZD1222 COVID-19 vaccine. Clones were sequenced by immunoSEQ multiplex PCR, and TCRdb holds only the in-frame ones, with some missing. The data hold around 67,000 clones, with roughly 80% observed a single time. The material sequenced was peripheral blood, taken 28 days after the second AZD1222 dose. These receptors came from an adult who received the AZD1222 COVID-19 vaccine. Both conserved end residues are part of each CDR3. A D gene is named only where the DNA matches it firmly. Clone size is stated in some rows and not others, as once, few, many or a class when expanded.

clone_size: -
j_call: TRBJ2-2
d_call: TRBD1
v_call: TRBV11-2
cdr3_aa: CASSLATGQVTGELFF
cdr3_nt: TGTGCCAGCAGCTTAGCGACAGGGCAAGTCACCGGGGAGCTGTTTTTT

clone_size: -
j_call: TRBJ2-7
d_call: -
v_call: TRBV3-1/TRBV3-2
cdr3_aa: CASSYDYEQYF
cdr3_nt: TGTGCCAGCAGCTACGACTACGAGCAGTACTTC

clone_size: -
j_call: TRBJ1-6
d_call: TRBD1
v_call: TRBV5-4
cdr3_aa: CASSSGQGVASPLHF
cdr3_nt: TGTGCCAGCAGCTCGGGACAGGGCGTCGCTTCACCCCTCCACTTT

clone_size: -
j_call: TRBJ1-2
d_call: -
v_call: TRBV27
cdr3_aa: CASSPDAVYGYTF
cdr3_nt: TGTGCCAGCAGCCCCGACGCGGTGTATGGCTACACCTTC

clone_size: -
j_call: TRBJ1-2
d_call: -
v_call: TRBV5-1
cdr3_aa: CASSLAWGTYGYTF
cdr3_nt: TGCGCCAGCAGCTTGGCCTGGGGCACCTATGGCTACACCTTC

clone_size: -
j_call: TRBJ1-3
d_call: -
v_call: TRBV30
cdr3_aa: CAWSWGGTIYF
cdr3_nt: TGTGCCTGGAGTTGGGGAGGCACCATATATTTT

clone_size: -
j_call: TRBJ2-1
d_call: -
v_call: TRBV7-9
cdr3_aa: CASSLTRDPQFF
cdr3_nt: TGTGCCAGCAGCCTAACCCGGGACCCCCAGTTCTTC

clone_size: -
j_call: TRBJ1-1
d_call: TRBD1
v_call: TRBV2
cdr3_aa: CASSLEQGGTEAFF
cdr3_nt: TGTGCCAGCAGTCTCGAACAGGGGGGGACTGAAGCTTTCTTT

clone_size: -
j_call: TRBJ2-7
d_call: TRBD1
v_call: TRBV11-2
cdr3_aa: CASSLPGTAYEQYF
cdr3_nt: TGTGCCAGCAGCTTACCGGGGACAGCCTACGAGCAGTACTTC

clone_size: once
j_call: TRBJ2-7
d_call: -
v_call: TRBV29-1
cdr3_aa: CSVESSFNEQYF
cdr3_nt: TGCAGCGTTGAATCAAGTTTCAACGAGCAGTACTTC

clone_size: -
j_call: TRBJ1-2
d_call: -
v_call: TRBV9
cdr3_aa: CASSVVDETGYTF
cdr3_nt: TGTGCCAGCAGCGTAGTAGACGAGACCGGCTACACCTTC

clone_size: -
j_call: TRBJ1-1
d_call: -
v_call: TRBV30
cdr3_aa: CAWRSGYTEAFF
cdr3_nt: TGTGCCTGGAGGAGTGGGTACACTGAAGCTTTCTTT

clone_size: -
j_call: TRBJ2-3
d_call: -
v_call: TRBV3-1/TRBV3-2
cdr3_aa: CASSHLGTDTQYF
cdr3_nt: TGTGCCAGCAGCCACTTGGGCACAGATACGCAGTATTTT

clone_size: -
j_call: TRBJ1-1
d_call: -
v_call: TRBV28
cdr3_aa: CAGGYTGQNTEAFF
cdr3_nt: TGTGCCGGGGGGTATACAGGGCAGAACACTGAAGCTTTCTTT

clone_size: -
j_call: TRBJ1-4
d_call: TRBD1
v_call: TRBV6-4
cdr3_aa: CASSDGGQPNEKLFF
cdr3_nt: TGTGCCAGCAGTGACGGGGGACAGCCTAATGAAAAACTGTTTTTT

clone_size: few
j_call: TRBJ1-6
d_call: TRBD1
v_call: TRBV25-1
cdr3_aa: CASGRQGYSPLHF
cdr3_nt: TGTGCCAGCGGGAGACAGGGGTATTCACCCCTCCACTTT

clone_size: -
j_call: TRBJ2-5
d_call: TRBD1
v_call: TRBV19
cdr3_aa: CASSTTGAGQTQYF
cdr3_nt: TGTGCCAGTAGTACGACAGGGGCAGGGCAGACCCAGTACTTC

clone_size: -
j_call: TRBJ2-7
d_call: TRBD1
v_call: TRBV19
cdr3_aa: CASSPGTGVEQYF
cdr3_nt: TGTGCCAGTAGCCCCGGGACAGGGGTCGAGCAGTACTTC

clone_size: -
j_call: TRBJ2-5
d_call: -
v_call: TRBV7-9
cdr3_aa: CASSFALLGETQYF
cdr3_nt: TGTGCCAGCAGCTTCGCGTTGCTTGGAGAGACCCAGTACTTC

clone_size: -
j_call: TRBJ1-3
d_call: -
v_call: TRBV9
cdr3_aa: CASSVGARVGAIYF
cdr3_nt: TGTGCCAGCAGCGTAGGGGCACGCGTCGGGGCCATATATTTT

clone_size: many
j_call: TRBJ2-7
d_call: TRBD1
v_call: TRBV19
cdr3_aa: CASSSIPGTAYEQYF
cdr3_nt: TGTGCCAGTAGTAGCATCCCCGGGACAGCCTACGAGCAGTACTTC

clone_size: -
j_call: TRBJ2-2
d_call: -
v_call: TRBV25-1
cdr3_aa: CASSERARDTGELFF
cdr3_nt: TGTGCCAGCAGTGAAAGGGCGCGGGACACCGGGGAGCTGTTTTTT

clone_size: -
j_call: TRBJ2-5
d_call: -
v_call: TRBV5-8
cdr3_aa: CASSPGTPGLETQYF
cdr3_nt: TGTGCCAGCAGCCCTGGGACGCCGGGGCTGGAGACCCAGTACTTC

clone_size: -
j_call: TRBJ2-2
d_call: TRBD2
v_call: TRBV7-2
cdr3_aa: CASSSGTILGELFF
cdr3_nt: TGTGCCAGCAGCTCCGGGACTATCCTGGGGGAGCTGTTTTTT

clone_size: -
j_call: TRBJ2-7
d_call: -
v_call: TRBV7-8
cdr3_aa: CASSYRSSYEQYF
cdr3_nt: TGTGCCAGCAGCTACAGAAGCTCCTACGAGCAGTACTTC

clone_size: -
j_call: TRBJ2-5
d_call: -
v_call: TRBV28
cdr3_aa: CASKPPSGRETQYF
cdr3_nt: TGTGCCAGCAAACCTCCGAGCGGACGGGAGACCCAGTACTTC

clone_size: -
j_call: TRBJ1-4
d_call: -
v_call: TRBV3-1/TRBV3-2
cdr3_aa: CASSHPGLNEKLFF
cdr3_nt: TGTGCCAGCAGCCATCCGGGCCTTAATGAAAAACTGTTTTTT

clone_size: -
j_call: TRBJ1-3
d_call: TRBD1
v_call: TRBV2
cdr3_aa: CASTPDRENTIYF
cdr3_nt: TGTGCCAGCACCCCCGACAGGGAAAACACCATATATTTT

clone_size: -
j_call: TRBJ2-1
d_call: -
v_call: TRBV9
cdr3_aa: CASSPRDEAPNEQFF
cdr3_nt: TGTGCCAGCAGCCCCCGTGATGAGGCCCCCAATGAGCAGTTCTTC

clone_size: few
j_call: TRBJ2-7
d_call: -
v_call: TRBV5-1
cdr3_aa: CASSFQGSYEQYF
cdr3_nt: TGCGCCAGCAGCTTTCAGGGCAGCTACGAGCAGTACTTC

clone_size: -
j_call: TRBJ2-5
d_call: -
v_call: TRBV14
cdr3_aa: CASSPRTETQYF
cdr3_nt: TGTGCCAGCAGCCCGCGCACGGAGACCCAGTACTTC

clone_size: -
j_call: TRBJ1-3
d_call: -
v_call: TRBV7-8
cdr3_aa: CASSLGTRGNTIYF
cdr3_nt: TGTGCCAGCAGCTTAGGGACACGTGGAAACACCATATATTTT

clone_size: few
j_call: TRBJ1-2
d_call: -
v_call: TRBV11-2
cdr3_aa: CASSLERGYGYTF
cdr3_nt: TGTGCCAGCAGCTTAGAGCGCGGCTATGGCTACACCTTC

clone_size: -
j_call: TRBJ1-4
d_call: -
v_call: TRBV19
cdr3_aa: CASSIARGANEKLFF
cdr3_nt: TGTGCCAGTAGTATAGCCCGGGGGGCTAATGAAAAACTGTTTTTT

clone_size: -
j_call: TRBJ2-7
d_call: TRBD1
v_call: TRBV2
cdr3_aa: CASSIPDRLYEQYF
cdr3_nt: TGTGCCAGCAGTATACCGGACAGGCTCTACGAGCAGTACTTC

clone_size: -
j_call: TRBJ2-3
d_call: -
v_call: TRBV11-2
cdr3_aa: CASSSRGSRATDTQYF
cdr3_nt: TGTGCCAGCAGCTCCCGTGGATCCAGGGCAACAGATACGCAGTATTTT